These 6 T cell receptor beta chains were all obtained from the same sample, sequenced in a study of CD8 T cells in ankylosing spondylitis. Study-level points and caveats: Seemingly characteristic of ankylosing spondylitis blood was a TCR beta motif consisting of 7 or 8 highly homologous variants.

TCRdb analysed the 5' RACE reads with MiXCR anew, one entry per CDR3 protein. The sample includes a few hundred thousand distinct CDR3 sequences, 6.5% to 10% of them seen just once. These receptors have no known antigen. The sequencing input was blood, either unsorted or a sorted T cell fraction (not recorded which). Source of these receptors: a male donor with ankylosing spondylitis.

This clonotype was counted many times. J is TRBJ2-7 and V is TRBV5-1; 7 positions match TRBD2. Trimming at V came to 4 bases and at J to 1 base, leaving 5 bases not matched to a gene. The CDR3 contains 14 residues. Germline CDR1 SGHRS, CDR2 YFSETQ. CDR3 region: CASSLADLSYEQYF. In DNA, the CDR3 is TGCGCCAGCAGCCTAGCGGACCTATCCTACGAGCAGTACTTC.

V gene TRBV11-2 combines with J gene TRBJ1-3; 8 bases line up with TRBD1. From germline, CDR1 is SGHAT and CDR2 FQNNGV. J lost 9 bases, V lost 2 bases, and 3 bases had no gene match. This CDR3 spans 13 amino acids. The DNA for the CDR3 is TGTGCCAGCAGCTTACGACAGGGGATCACCATATATTTT. Translation gives CASSLRQGITIYF.

In this sample, this clonotype turned up many times. The J gene is TRBJ2-1, the V gene TRBV29-1; 11 bases are a match to TRBD2. V trimming: 5 bases; J trimming: 4 bases; junction bases outside the gene matches: 4. Germline CDR1 SQVTM, CDR2 ANQGSEA. The CDR3 totals 14 residues. The CDR3 region has the DNA TGCAGCGTTACGGGACTAGCGGCATACAATGAGCAGTTCTTC. The encoded protein is CSVTGLAAYNEQFF.

This clonotype has a count of ten or more. The chain employs TRBV5-1 and TRBJ2-5, with no clear D. Between the trimmed V and J ends, which lost 0 bases and 8 bases, there was a span of 20 bases. Per the germline V gene, CDR1 is SGHRS and CDR2 is YFSETQ. This CDR3 is built from 16 residues. CDR3 sequence: CASSLDFDLGRLTQYF. CDR3 sequence (DNA): TGCGCCAGCAGCTTGGATTTCGACCTAGGTCGTCTCACCCAGTACTTC.

The J gene is TRBJ2-1, the V gene TRBV7-7, with 7 nucleotides matching TRBD2. The CDR3 has 15 amino acids. Per the germline V gene, CDR1 is SSHAT and CDR2 is FNYEAQ (reference sequence). The J segment lost 7 bases and the V segment lost 0 bases, leaving 6 bases of the junction unmatched. The CDR3 bases are TGTGCCAGCAGCTTAGCCCGGGGAGGGCTGAATGAGCAGTTCTTC. Translation gives CASSLARGGLNEQFF.

This clonotype has a handful of counts. One end of the junction fails to match germline, which may point to a read error. The chain uses TRBV7-6 and TRBJ1-6; the D is unclear. The CDR3 totals 15 residues. Germline assignment: CDR1 SGHVS and CDR2 FNYEAQ. The CDR3 loop is CASRLDGGWNSPLHF. CDR3 nucleotides: TGTGCCAGCAGATTAGATGGAGGGTGGAATTCACCCCTCCACTTT.